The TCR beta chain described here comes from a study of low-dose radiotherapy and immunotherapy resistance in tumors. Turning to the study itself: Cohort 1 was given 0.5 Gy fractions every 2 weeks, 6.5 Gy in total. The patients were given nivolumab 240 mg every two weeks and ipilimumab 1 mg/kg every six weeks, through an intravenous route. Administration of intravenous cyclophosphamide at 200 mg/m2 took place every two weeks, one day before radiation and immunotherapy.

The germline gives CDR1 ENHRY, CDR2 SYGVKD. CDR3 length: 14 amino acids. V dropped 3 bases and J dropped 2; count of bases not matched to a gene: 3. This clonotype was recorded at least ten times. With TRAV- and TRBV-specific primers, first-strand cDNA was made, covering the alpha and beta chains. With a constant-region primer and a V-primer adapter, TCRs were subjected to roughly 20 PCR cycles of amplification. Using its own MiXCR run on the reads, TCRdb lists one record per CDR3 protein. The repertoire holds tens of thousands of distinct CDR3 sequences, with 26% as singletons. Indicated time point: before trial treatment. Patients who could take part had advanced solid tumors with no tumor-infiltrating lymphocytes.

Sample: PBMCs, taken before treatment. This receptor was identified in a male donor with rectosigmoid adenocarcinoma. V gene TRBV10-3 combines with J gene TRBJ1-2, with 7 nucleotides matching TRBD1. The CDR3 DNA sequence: TGTGCCATCAGTGAAGGGACAGCGAACTATGGCTACACCTTC. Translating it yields CAISEGTANYGYTF.